One sample yielded the 17 T cell receptor beta chains listed below, sequenced in a study of T cell responses to AZD1222 COVID-19 vaccine. The protocol was immunoSEQ multiplex PCR, while the TCRdb copy is restricted to in-frame clones and leaves out a portion. The sample consists of some 150,000 clones, 85% to 95% of them appearing once. Sequenced here: peripheral blood, sampled on day 0 of AZD1222 vaccination. These receptor sequences come from an adult in good health.

The chain carries TRBV28 and TRBJ2-1, with 10 bases that match TRBD2. After removal of 1 base from V and 13 bases from J, the junction contained 7 bases not matched to a gene. This CDR3 contains 14 residues. The germline CDR1 and CDR2 sequences are MDHEN and SYDVKM. The CDR3 sequence: CASSLSPSGSQQFF. The CDR3 nucleotides read TGTGCCAGCAGTTTATCCCCTAGCGGGAGTCAACAGTTCTTC.

CDR3: CASSLTDKNYGYTF. CDR3 nucleotides: TGTGCCAGCAGTTTAACAGACAAAAACTATGGCTACACCTTC. This chain connects TRBV28 to TRBJ1-2; D gene unclear. The CDR3 length is 14 residues. Trimming removed 2 bases at V and 2 bases at J, with 9 bases between. Per germline, CDR1 MDHEN and CDR2 SYDVKM.

The CDR3 spells CAWNRQGASNNEQFF. The CDR3 DNA reads TGTGCCTGGAATCGACAGGGGGCTTCGAACAATGAGCAGTTCTTC. The V and J genes are TRBV30 and TRBJ2-1, with 10 bases matching TRBD1. From germline, CDR1 is GTSNPN and CDR2 SVGIG (reference sequence). The CDR3 is 15 residues long. V shed 4 bases, J shed 5 bases, and the junction held 8 bases outside the gene matches.

The V and J genes are TRBV29-1 and TRBJ1-4; TRBD1 matches at 7 bases. The J segment lost 4 bases and the V segment lost 4 bases, leaving 6 bases of the junction unmatched. The CDR3 totals 14 residues. CDR1 and CDR2 (germline): SQVTM, ANQGSEA. CDR3 in DNA: TGCAGCGTTGCCGGGACAGCAAATAATGAAAAACTGTTTTTT. It yields the protein CSVAGTANNEKLFF.

This sequence joins TRBV3-1 (or the pseudogene TRBV3-2) and TRBJ1-5; a possible D gene is TRBD1 (5 bases). V was clipped by 4 bases and J by 2 bases, with 9 bases between them. There are 14 residues in the CDR3. Germline V gene sequence: CDR1 LGHDT, CDR2 YNNKEL (reference sequence). The CDR3 spells CASSRGSGNQPQHF. The CDR3 DNA reads as TGTGCCAGCAGCCGGGGGTCTGGCAATCAGCCCCAGCATTTT.

V is TRBV7-2 and J is TRBJ2-6; TRBD2 matches 9 bases. Per germline, CDR1 SGHTA and CDR2 FQGNSA. V shed 5 bases, J shed 0 bases, and the junction held 5 bases outside the gene matches. CDR3 length: 17 residues. This CDR3 reads CASSPRLADSGANVLTF. The DNA for the CDR3 is TGTGCCAGCAGCCCCCGACTAGCGGACTCTGGGGCCAACGTCCTGACTTTC.

This clone has just a few counts. V usage is TRBV2 and J usage is TRBJ2-1, with D perhaps matching TRBD2 (5 bases). CDR1 is SNHLY and CDR2 is FYNNEI in the germline V gene. The CDR3 is made up of 13 amino acids. Trimming cost V 4 bases and J 5 bases, with 9 bases left between them. The chain's CDR3 is CASSVERDNEQFF. CDR3 bases: TGTGCCAGCAGTGTGGAGAGGGACAATGAGCAGTTCTTC.

This clone has only one observation. J is TRBJ1-1 and V is TRBV2, with D unresolved. The CDR3 has 15 amino acids. Germline V gives CDR1 SNHLY, CDR2 FYNNEI. V lost 6 bases and J lost 3, with 17 bases in between. CDR3 nucleotide sequence: TGTGCCAGCAGAACAAAGATCCAGAGCTACACTGAAGCTTTCTTT. Its translation is CASRTKIQSYTEAFF. Combining the CDR3 with reference TRBV2 and TRBJ1-1 gives the whole variable domain EPEVTQTPSHQVTQMGQEVILRCVPISNHLYFYWYRQILGQKVEFLVSFYNNEISEKSEIFDDQFSVERPDGSNFTLKIRSTKLEDSAMYFCASRTKIQSYTEAFFGQGTRLTVV.

This clone was detected once. CDR3 bases: TGTGCCAGCAGCTTAGCGAGTTACAGCTCCTACAATGAGCAGTTCTTC. It encodes CASSLASYSSYNEQFF. V is TRBV7-6 and J is TRBJ2-1; D remains unclear. Trimming cost V 0 bases and J 0 bases, with 9 bases left between them. Germline V gene lookup returns CDR1 SGHVS and CDR2 FNYEAQ. The CDR3 is 16 amino acids.

This sequence joins TRBV5-6 and TRBJ1-3, with D unclear. Trimming took 4 bases from V and 7 from J, leaving 15 bases between them. CDR3 length: 14 residues. Germline CDR1 is SGHDT and CDR2 is YYEEEE. For the CDR3, the DNA is TGTGCCAGCAGCACCGGACTGGCTCTGAACACCATATATTTT. This sequence encodes CASSTGLALNTIYF.

The sample holds one count of this clone. V and J are TRBV19 and TRBJ2-2; D possibly uses TRBD1 or TRBD2 (5 bases each). The CDR3 is 14 residues long. Trimming took 0 bases from V and 6 from J, leaving 8 bases between them. The germline CDR1 and CDR2 sequences are LNHDA and SQIVND (reference sequence). The CDR3 bases are TGTGCCAGTAGTATAGATATGGGGGCCGGGGAGCTGTTTTTT. Translated: CASSIDMGAGELFF.

The CDR3, as DNA: TGCAGTGCTTCGGACGGGGATGGCTACACCTTC. Translated: CSASDGDGYTF. The chain combines TRBV20-1 with TRBJ1-2; D gene uncertain. Per the germline V gene, CDR1 is DFQATT and CDR2 is SNEGSKA (reference sequence). This CDR3 has 11 residues. The V gene lost 5 bases and the J gene lost 6 bases, with 10 bases spanning the gap.

This clone was seen once. The gene calls are TRBV6-5 and TRBJ1-5; D call uncertain. V shed 5 bases and J shed 7 bases, with 12 bases lying between them. The CDR3 extends over 13 amino acids. The germline CDR1 and CDR2 sequences are MNHEY and SVGAGI. This CDR3 reads CASSTGDRQPQHF. CDR3 sequence (DNA): TGTGCCAGCAGTACGGGAGATCGGCAGCCCCAGCATTTT.

The V gene is TRBV6-5, the J gene TRBJ2-3, with TRBD2 matching 7 bases. CDR1 and CDR2 (germline): MNHEY, SVGAGI. Losses at the gene ends were 5 bases for V and 1 base for J; bases not matched to a gene: 6. CDR3 size: 15 residues. The CDR3 DNA sequence: TGTGCCAGCAGTAAACGCCTAGCGGGCACAGATACGCAGTATTTT. Translated, it gives CASSKRLAGTDTQYF.

This chain uses TRBV27 with TRBJ2-3; D may match TRBD1 or TRBD2 (5 bases each). Germline CDR1 and CDR2: MNHEY and SMNVEV (reference sequence). The germline V and J ends were trimmed by 0 bases and 13 bases, with 11 bases remaining between them. The CDR3 loop spans 12 amino acids. CDR3 sequence reads: CASSLSRGVEYF. CDR3 bases: TGTGCCAGCAGTTTATCGAGGGGTGTAGAGTATTTT.

The chain has TRBV7-3 and TRBJ2-1; D call uncertain. This CDR3 comprises 12 residues. Germline V gene sequence: CDR1 SGHTA, CDR2 FQGTGA. Trimming pared 5 bases from V and 3 bases from J, leaving 5 bases between. Here the CDR3 reads CASSLDYNEQFF. CDR3 bases: TGTGCCAGCAGCCTGGACTACAATGAGCAGTTCTTC.

The V call is TRBV19, the J call TRBJ1-1, with a tentative D call TRBD1 (5 bases). Germline loops: CDR1 LNHDA, CDR2 SQIVND (reference sequence). The CDR3 contains 17 residues. V gave up 3 bases and J gave up 4 bases, with 21 bases separating them. CDR3 nucleotide sequence: TGTGCCAGTAGTATTGGGGGAGGGGCCGCCGCGAGCACTGAAGCTTTCTTT. It specifies CASSIGGGAAASTEAFF. Full variable domain (outside the CDR3, taken from reference TRBV19 and TRBJ1-1): DGGITQSPKYLFRKEGQNVTLSCEQNLNHDAMYWYRQDPGQGLRLIYYSQIVNDFQKGDIAEGYSVSREKKESFPLTVTSAQKNPTAFYLCASSIGGGAAASTEAFFGQGTRLTVV.